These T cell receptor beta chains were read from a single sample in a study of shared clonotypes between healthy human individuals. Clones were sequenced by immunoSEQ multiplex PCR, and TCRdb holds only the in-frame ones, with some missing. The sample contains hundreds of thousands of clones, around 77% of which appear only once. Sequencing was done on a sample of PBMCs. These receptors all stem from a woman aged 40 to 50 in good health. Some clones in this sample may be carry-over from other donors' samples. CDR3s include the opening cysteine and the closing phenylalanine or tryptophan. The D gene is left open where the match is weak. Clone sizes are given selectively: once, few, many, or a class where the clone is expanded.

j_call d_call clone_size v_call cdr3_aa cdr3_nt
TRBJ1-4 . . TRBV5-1 CASSWRGEEEKLFF TGCGCCAGCAGCTGGAGGGGGGAGGAGGAAAAACTGTTTTTT
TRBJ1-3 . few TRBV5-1 CASRSEGNTIYF TGCGCCAGCCGGTCAGAAGGAAACACCATATATTTT
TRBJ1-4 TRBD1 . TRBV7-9 CASSSRGQVNEKLFF TGTGCCAGCAGCTCTAGGGGACAGGTGAATGAAAAACTGTTTTTT
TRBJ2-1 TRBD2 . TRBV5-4 CASSSGTGGISYNEQFF TGTGCCAGCAGCAGCGGGACTGGCGGGATCTCCTACAATGAGCAGTTCTTC
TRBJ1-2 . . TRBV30 CAWSRGLANYGYTF TGTGCCTGGAGCCGCGGACTTGCTAACTATGGCTACACCTTC
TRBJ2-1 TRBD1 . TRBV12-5 CASGSGQGALDEQFF TGTGCTAGTGGTTCGGGACAGGGGGCGTTAGATGAGCAGTTCTTC
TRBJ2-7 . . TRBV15 CATSSPMATASYEQYF TGTGCCACTTCCTCCCCGATGGCTACGGCCTCCTACGAGCAGTACTTC
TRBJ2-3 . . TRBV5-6 CASTVRLDADTQYF TGTGCCAGCACCGTTAGACTAGACGCAGATACGCAGTATTTT
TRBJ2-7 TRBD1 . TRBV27 CASSDLGTALREQYF TGTGCCAGCAGTGACCTCGGGACAGCCTTACGGGAGCAGTACTTC
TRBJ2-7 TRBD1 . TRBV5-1 CASSLGQGAYEQYF TGCGCCAGCAGCTTGGGACAGGGGGCCTACGAGCAGTACTTC
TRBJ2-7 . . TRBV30 CAWRRLAISYEQYF TGTGCCTGGAGGCGCCTAGCGATCTCCTACGAGCAGTACTTC
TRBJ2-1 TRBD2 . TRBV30 CAWSGGLADRCLF TGTGCCTGGAGTGGAGGGCTAGCGGACCGTTGTCTCTTC
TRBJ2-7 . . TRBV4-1 CASSQDGVAYEQYF TGCGCCAGCAGCCAAGATGGGGTCGCCTACGAGCAGTACTTC
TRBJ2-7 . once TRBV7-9 CASSSPRDSAPYEQYF TGTGCCAGCAGCTCCCCCCGGGACTCGGCCCCCTACGAGCAGTACTTC
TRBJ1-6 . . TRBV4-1 CASSQELGTNNSPLHF TGCGCCAGCAGCCAAGAACTCGGGACAAATAATTCACCCCTCCACTTT
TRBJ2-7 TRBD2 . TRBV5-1 CASSLTSGRVYEQYF TGCGCCAGCAGCTTAACTAGCGGGAGGGTCTACGAGCAGTACTTC
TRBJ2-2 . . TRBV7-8 CASSLSLLTRNTGELFF TGTGCCAGCAGCTTATCCCTCTTGACGCGCAACACCGGGGAGCTGTTTTTT
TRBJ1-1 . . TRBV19 CASSIGSAEAFF TGTGCCAGTAGTATAGGGTCAGCTGAAGCTTTCTTT
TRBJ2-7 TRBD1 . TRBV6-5 CASSYGTGAYEQYF TGTGCCAGCAGTTATGGGACAGGGGCCTACGAGCAGTACTTC
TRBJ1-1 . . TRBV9 CASSVDVGAPTINTEAFF TGTGCCAGCAGCGTAGACGTTGGGGCCCCAACAATAAACACTGAAGCTTTCTTT
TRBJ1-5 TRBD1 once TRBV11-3 CARDRANQPQHF TGTGCCAGGGACAGGGCGAATCAGCCCCAGCATTTT
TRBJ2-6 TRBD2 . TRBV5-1 CASSLYPGLGPTGANVLTF TGCGCCAGCAGCTTGTATCCGGGACTAGGACCAACTGGGGCCAACGTCCTGACTTTC
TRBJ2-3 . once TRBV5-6 CASRRSGTASTDTQYF TGTGCCAGCAGGCGTTCCGGGACGGCTAGCACAGATACGCAGTATTTT
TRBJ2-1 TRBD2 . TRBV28 CALTSGKYNEQFF TGTGCCCTAACTAGCGGGAAATACAATGAGCAGTTCTTC